This passage covers 28 T cell receptor beta chains from one sample sequenced in a study of siplizumab effects on memory and regulatory T cells. Profiled with immunoSEQ multiplex PCR; TCRdb holds only in-frame clones, not every one. This repertoire shows around 110,000 clones, about 94% found once; its top ten account for around 1.5%. Material for sequencing was non-Treg CD4+ T cells sorted from blood. The origin of the receptors is a human donor in good health.

The rearrangement links TRBV5-1 to TRBJ2-3; 9 bases map to TRBD1. CDR1 SGHRS and CDR2 YFSETQ come from the germline V gene. This CDR3 has 15 residues. The J segment lost 4 bases and the V segment lost 2 bases, leaving 5 bases of the junction unmatched. CDR3 DNA sequence: TGCGCCAGCAGCTTACGTACAGGGGGCGCAGATACGCAGTATTTT. This gives the protein CASSLRTGGADTQYF.

The chain joins TRBV9 to TRBJ2-1, with 7 nucleotides matching TRBD2. The CDR3 runs to 14 residues. CDR1 SGDLS and CDR2 YYNGEE come from the germline V gene. The junction had 10 bases not matched to a gene; V was cut back by 4 bases and J by 9 bases. CDR3 in DNA: TGTGCCAGCAGCTCAGCACTAGCGACTTCTGAGCAGTTCTTC. It specifies CASSSALATSEQFF.

CDR3 in DNA: TGTGCCAGCAGCGTAGCAGGGACGACTAGCTATGAGCAGTTCTTC. Protein sequence: CASSVAGTTSYEQFF. The chain uses TRBV9 and TRBJ2-1; the match to TRBD2 covers 7 bases. CDR3 length: 15 amino acids. The V and J ends lost 0 bases and 8 bases, in that order; junction bases with no gene match: 8. Germline loops: CDR1 SGDLS, CDR2 YYNGEE.

The CDR3 spells CASSLSGGRETQYF. The DNA for the CDR3 is TGTGCCAGCAGTTTGTCAGGGGGTCGGGAGACCCAGTACTTC. V usage is TRBV27 and J usage is TRBJ2-5, with TRBD1 matching 7 bases. There are 14 residues in the CDR3. With 3 bases clipped from V and 5 bases from J, the junction kept 6 bases outside the gene matches. The V gene's germline CDR1 is MNHEY and CDR2 SMNVEV (reference sequence).

The genes are TRBV5-1 and TRBJ1-1; D uncertain. Per germline, CDR1 SGHRS and CDR2 YFSETQ. The V and J ends lost 6 bases and 1 base respectively, with 10 bases between them. The CDR3 spans 13 residues. The CDR3 is CASTPTGNTEAFF. CDR3 bases: TGCGCCAGCACTCCGACGGGGAACACTGAAGCTTTCTTT.

On this clone: Other nucleotide sequences in the sample specify the same CDR3. V gene TRBV7-9 combines with J gene TRBJ1-3; D remains ambiguous. CDR3 length equals 12 residues. V was pared by 5 bases and J by 0 bases, with 2 bases between. Germline V gene lookup returns CDR1 SEHNR and CDR2 FQNEAQ (reference sequence). CDR3 DNA: TGTGCCAGCAGCCCCTCTGGAAACACCATATATTTT. Translation: CASSPSGNTIYF.

The chain couples TRBV19 to TRBJ1-5, with 7 positions matching TRBD1. Trimming removed 3 bases from V and 5 bases from J; junction bases left unmatched: 7. The CDR3 is 15 amino acids. Germline V gives CDR1 LNHDA, CDR2 SQIVND (reference sequence). The CDR3 loop reads CASSMMWTGDQPQHF. Here the CDR3 DNA reads TGTGCCAGTAGTATGATGTGGACAGGTGATCAGCCCCAGCATTTT.

The gene calls are TRBV11-2 and TRBJ2-5; D is unresolved. CDR1 SGHAT and CDR2 FQNNGV come from the germline V gene. Trimming left V 5 bases short and J 5 bases short, with 15 bases between. CDR3 size: 14 residues. CDR3 DNA sequence: TGTGCCAGCAGCCCCCCATTTAGTCGTGAGACCCAGTACTTC. Its protein product is CASSPPFSRETQYF. Drawing the rest from reference TRBV11-2 and TRBJ2-5, the complete variable domain is EAGVAQSPRYKIIEKRQSVAFWCNPISGHATLYWYQQILGQGPKLLIQFQNNGVVDDSQLPKDRFSAERLKGVDSTLKIQPAKLEDSAVYLCASSPPFSRETQYFGPGTRLLVL.

This clone has only one observation. This chain links TRBV19 with TRBJ2-1; D is unclear. Trimming left V 7 bases short and J 3 bases short, with 7 bases between. The CDR3 runs to 12 residues. Looked up from germline, CDR1 is LNHDA and CDR2 is SQIVND (reference sequence). CDR3 in amino acids: CASNGYYNEQFF. CDR3 in DNA: TGTGCCAGTAACGGCTACTACAATGAGCAGTTCTTC.

This rearrangement joins TRBV28 to TRBJ1-5, with 9 bases that match TRBD1. V lost 6 bases to trimming and J lost 4 bases; unmatched junction nucleotides: 7. Germline values: CDR1 MDHEN, CDR2 SYDVKM. The CDR3 is 15 residues long. CDR3 residues: CASRGTGTRNQPQHF. CDR3 bases: TGTGCCAGCAGGGGGACAGGGACGAGAAATCAGCCCCAGCATTTT.

V usage is TRBV21-1 and J usage is TRBJ2-5; the DNA was not used to check the table's D call, TRBD2. TRBV21-1 is classified as a pseudogene. The CDR3 is made up of 13 amino acids. The CDR3 sequence: CASSKGGPETQYF. For the CDR3, the DNA is TGTGCCAGCAGCAAAGGAGGCCCAGAGACCCAGTACTTC.

J is TRBJ1-2 and V is TRBV7-9; 8 nucleotides agree with TRBD1. Germline loops: CDR1 SEHNR, CDR2 FQNEAQ (reference sequence). Trimming cost V 7 bases and J 8 bases; bases outside gene matches: 21. There are 17 residues in the CDR3. The CDR3 DNA is TGTGCCAGCACAGGGGGCGCGAGCCTTTTGCCCTATTTAGGCTACACCTTC. Amino acid sequence: CASTGGASLLPYLGYTF.

This chain joins TRBV5-1 and TRBJ1-3; 7 positions match TRBD1. Trimming cost V 5 bases and J 1 base; bases outside gene matches: 6. The V gene's germline CDR1 is SGHRS and CDR2 YFSETQ. The CDR3 covers 15 residues. Here the CDR3 reads CASRPGQTSGNTIYF. In nucleotides, the CDR3 is TGCGCCAGCAGACCGGGACAGACTTCTGGAAACACCATATATTTT.

The rearrangement uses TRBV5-8 and TRBJ1-2; D is perhaps TRBD1 (5 bases). Germline values: CDR1 SGHTS, CDR2 YDEGEE. The CDR3 is 14 residues long. CDR3 DNA: TGTGCTATCACTGTAGACAGTGTTTACTATGGCTACACCTTC. It codes for CAITVDSVYYGYTF.

This clone was observed once. The rearrangement links TRBV7-9 to TRBJ1-1, with a tentative D call TRBD1 (5 bases). Looked up from germline, CDR1 is SEHNR and CDR2 is FQNEAQ (reference sequence). The CDR3 covers 15 residues. V lost 2 bases and J 0 bases, leaving 10 bases between the germline ends. CDR3 in amino acids: CASSLQGAMNTEAFF. The CDR3 bases are TGTGCCAGCAGCTTACAGGGAGCAATGAACACTGAAGCTTTCTTT.

This clone was found once. The rearrangement joins TRBV5-1 to TRBJ2-7; D remains ambiguous. Per germline, CDR1 SGHRS and CDR2 YFSETQ. This CDR3 has 14 residues. The V end lost 3 bases, the J end lost 3 bases, and 13 bases lay between the germline ends. The CDR3 bases are TGCGCCAGCAGCTCCACCGGTTATGGCTACGAGCAGTACTTC. This translates into CASSSTGYGYEQYF.

The chain couples TRBV6-4 to TRBJ2-5; tentatively, D is TRBD2 (5 bases). CDR1 is MRHNA and CDR2 is SNTAGT in the germline V gene. The CDR3 has 18 residues. V shed 0 bases and J shed 1 base, with 18 bases lying between them. CDR3 amino acids: CASSDSGVGKPIQETQYF. The CDR3 DNA follows: TGTGCCAGCAGTGACTCCGGGGTGGGGAAGCCGATCCAAGAGACCCAGTACTTC.

This clone has only a few counts. The rearrangement links TRBV2 to TRBJ2-4; TRBD1 might be the D (5 bases). The CDR3 spans 14 residues. The germline CDR1 and CDR2 sequences are SNHLY and FYNNEI. V gave up 3 bases and J gave up 6 bases, with 12 bases separating them. The CDR3, as DNA: TGTGCCAGCAGTGATCCTGCAGGGTTAAACATTCAGTACTTC. It translates to CASSDPAGLNIQYF.

J is TRBJ1-6 and V is TRBV18; perhaps TRBD1 as D (5 bases). Deletions cut 2 bases from V and 5 bases from J, with 13 bases between. This CDR3 is built from 16 residues. Germline loops: CDR1 KGHSH, CDR2 LQKENI. The DNA of the CDR3 is TGTGCCAGCTCACCAATGCAGGGAAGAGATAATTCACCCCTCCACTTT. It specifies CASSPMQGRDNSPLHF.

The gene calls are TRBV7-8 and TRBJ1-2, with a possible D match to TRBD1 (6 bases). V lost 5 bases and J lost 8, with 21 bases in between. From germline, CDR1 is SGHVS and CDR2 FQNEAQ. The CDR3 length is 15 residues. CDR3 sequence: CASSRSATQGQGYTF. DNA of the CDR3: TGTGCCAGCAGCCGGAGCGCCACCCAGGGGCAGGGCTACACCTTC. Using reference TRBV7-8 and TRBJ1-2 for the parts outside the CDR3, the full variable domain is GAGVSQSPRYKVAKRGQDVALRCDPISGHVSLFWYQQALGQGPEFLTYFQNEAQLDKSGLPSDRFFAERPEGSVSTLKIQRTQQEDSAVYLCASSRSATQGQGYTFGSGTRLTVV.

The rearrangement uses TRBV21-1 and TRBJ1-4; TRBD1 reflects the table's D call only, with no check against the DNA. TRBV21-1 is tagged as a pseudogene. The CDR3 runs to 16 residues. The CDR3 spells CASSKAEGQSKEKLFF. The CDR3 DNA follows: TGTGCCAGCAGCAAAGCGGAGGGACAGTCCAAAGAAAAACTGTTTTTT.

V gene TRBV10-2 combines with J gene TRBJ2-3, with D hard to call. Trimming left V 3 bases short and J 3 bases short, with 4 bases between. Germline V gene sequence: CDR1 WSHSY, CDR2 SAAADI. The CDR3 is 12 amino acids. DNA of the CDR3: TGCGCCAGCAGTGAAGGTACAGATACGCAGTATTTT. Encoded protein: CASSEGTDTQYF.

The chain uses TRBV9 and TRBJ2-4, with 7 bases matching TRBD2. Germline trimming cut 4 bases from V and 6 bases from J; bases unmatched to any gene: 10. CDR3 length equals 15 residues. The germline V gene has CDR1 SGDLS and CDR2 YYNGEE. CDR3 coding DNA: TGTGCCAGCAGCCCAACCGGGGGGAGGGGAAACATTCAGTACTTC. Residues: CASSPTGGRGNIQYF.

Details on this clone: One end of the junction is discordant with germline, which a read error may explain. Written as DNA, the CDR3 is TGTGCCAGTAGTATCGGCATCGGGGACACCAGAGATTTT. Translating it yields CASSIGIGDTRDF. This sequence joins TRBV19 and TRBJ1-3, with D possibly being TRBD1 (6 bases). Germline-derived CDR1 and CDR2 are LNHDA and SQIVND (reference sequence). CDR3 length: 13 residues.

The gene calls are TRBV19 and TRBJ1-4; D possibly corresponds to TRBD1 (6 bases). V dropped 5 bases and J dropped 15 bases, with 16 bases sitting between them. Germline V gene data show CDR1 as LNHDA and CDR2 as SQIVND (reference sequence). This CDR3 has 12 residues. CDR3 in DNA: TGTGCCAGTAGTGCCCTGGACAGTTCAGTGTTTTTT. Translating it yields CASSALDSSVFF.

The chain uses TRBV5-4 and TRBJ1-3; possibly TRBD1 for D (6 bases). Looked up from germline, CDR1 is SGHNT and CDR2 is YYREEE (reference sequence). The CDR3 has 15 residues. Trimming removed 3 bases at V and 4 bases at J, with 14 bases between. Here the CDR3 reads CASSSPTGGGNTIYF. The CDR3 DNA reads TGTGCCAGCAGCTCGCCGACAGGAGGCGGAAACACCATATATTTT.

V and J are TRBV7-3 and TRBJ2-1; D not resolved. Trimming removed 5 bases at V and 0 bases at J, with 17 bases between. The CDR3 is made up of 17 amino acids. Germline V lookup: CDR1 SGHTA, CDR2 FQGTGA. CDR3 protein: CASSISSGQSSYNEQFF. The CDR3 DNA is TGTGCCAGCAGCATAAGTTCCGGGCAGAGCTCCTACAATGAGCAGTTCTTC.

The V gene is TRBV4-1, the J gene TRBJ2-7; TRBD2 might be the D (6 bases). Germline assignment: CDR1 MGHRA and CDR2 YSYEKL. CDR3 length: 14 amino acids. Trimming shortened V by 2 bases and J by 12 bases, and 20 bases separated the two germline ends. CDR3 sequence: CASSQPITGRRLYF. The CDR3 region has the DNA TGCGCCAGCAGCCAACCTATTACTGGGAGGAGATTGTACTTC.